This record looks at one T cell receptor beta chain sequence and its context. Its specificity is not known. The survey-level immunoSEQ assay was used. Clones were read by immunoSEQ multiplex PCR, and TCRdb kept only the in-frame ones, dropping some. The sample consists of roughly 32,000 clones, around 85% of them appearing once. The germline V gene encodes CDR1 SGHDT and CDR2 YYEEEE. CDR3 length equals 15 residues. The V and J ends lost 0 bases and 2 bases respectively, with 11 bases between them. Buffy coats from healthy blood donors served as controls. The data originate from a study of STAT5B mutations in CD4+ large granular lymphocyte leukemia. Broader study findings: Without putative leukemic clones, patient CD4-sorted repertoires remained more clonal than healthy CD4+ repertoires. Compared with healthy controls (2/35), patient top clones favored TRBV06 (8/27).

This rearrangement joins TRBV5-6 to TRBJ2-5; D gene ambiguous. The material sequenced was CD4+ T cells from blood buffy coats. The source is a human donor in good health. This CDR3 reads CASSLALQVQETQYF. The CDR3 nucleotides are TGTGCCAGCAGCTTGGCTCTGCAGGTGCAAGAGACCCAGTACTTC.